Following are 12 T cell receptor beta chains from one sample sequenced in a study of beta chain features in type 1 diabetes. Of the isolated RNA, all was reverse transcribed, and so the sequenced material was expressed TCRB transcripts. The assay was immunoSEQ multiplex PCR, and TCRdb's table has in-frame clones only and misses some. The sample holds 250,000 to 300,000 clones, approximately 8% seen once. The sequencing sample was made of central memory CD4+ T cells from blood. The source is a woman between 18 and 29 years old in good health.

This clone showed up just a few times. The chain combines TRBV7-3 with TRBJ1-6, with 7 bases matching TRBD1. Germline CDR1 and CDR2: SGHTA and FQGTGA. J lost 3 bases, V lost 2 bases, and 10 bases had no gene match. CDR3 length equals 18 residues. CDR3 DNA sequence: TGTGCCAGCAGCTTAGTCTCTGCCCGGACAGGCTATAATTCACCCCTCCACTTT. It encodes CASSLVSARTGYNSPLHF.

There are many counts of this clone. The chain uses TRBV28 and TRBJ2-3; possible D gene TRBD2, 7 bases. V lost 6 bases and J lost 2, with 18 bases in between. CDR3 length: 16 amino acids. CDR1 is MDHEN, CDR2 SYDVKM, per germline. This CDR3 reads CASRGSGGAPTDTQYF. CDR3 in DNA: TGTGCCAGCAGGGGTTCGGGGGGCGCCCCCACAGATACGCAGTATTTT.

This clone has just a few counts. The chain recombines TRBV19 with TRBJ2-1, with D perhaps matching TRBD2 (6 bases). The CDR3 is made up of 13 amino acids. V lost 4 bases, J lost 11 bases, and 15 bases lay in between. The germline V gene encodes CDR1 LNHDA and CDR2 SQIVND (reference sequence). In DNA form, the CDR3 reads TGTGCCAGTAGTAATGGAGGGCTCGTCCAGCAGTTCTTC. This codes for CASSNGGLVQQFF.

The chain is built from TRBV7-9 and TRBJ1-2, with a weak D call TRBD1 (5 bases). CDR1 is SEHNR and CDR2 is FQNEAQ in the germline V gene (reference sequence). Trimming took off 4 bases at V and 5 bases at J, with 14 bases between the two ends. This CDR3 is built from 14 residues. The CDR3 is CASSSSRDGYGYTF. CDR3 nucleotide sequence: TGTGCCAGCAGCTCTTCTCGGGACGGTTATGGCTACACCTTC.

Of note for this clone: A much more abundant neighbour one base away suggests this may be a read error. This chain links TRBV7-2 with TRBJ2-6; no definite D call. The CDR3 consists of 13 residues. Germline assignment: CDR1 SGHTA and CDR2 FQGNSA. V shed 4 bases and J shed 1 base, with 2 bases lying between them. The CDR3 DNA reads as TGTGCCAGCAGCTCGTCTGGGGCCAACGTCCTGACTTTC. It yields the protein CASSSSGANVLTF.

This clone was recorded a few times. V usage is TRBV5-4 and J usage is TRBJ1-2; D unresolved. The germline V and J ends were trimmed by 0 bases and 5 bases, with 5 bases remaining between them. Per germline, CDR1 SGHNT and CDR2 YYREEE (reference sequence). The CDR3 extends over 12 amino acids. The CDR3 DNA is TGTGCCAGCAGCTTGGAAGGTTATGGCTACACCTTC. It is translated as CASSLEGYGYTF.

The genes are TRBV4-2 and TRBJ1-6; the D is unclear. With 2 bases removed from V and 7 bases from J, the gap between germline ends came to 15 bases. The CDR3 is 16 amino acids. CDR1 and CDR2 from the germline V gene are LGHNA and YNFKEQ. The CDR3 protein is CASSQWKGDGNSPLHF. CDR3 sequence (DNA): TGTGCCAGCAGCCAATGGAAGGGAGATGGGAATTCACCCCTCCACTTT.

V usage is TRBV30 and J usage is TRBJ1-2; D may be TRBD1 (5 bases). The V gene's germline CDR1 is GTSNPN and CDR2 SVGIG (reference sequence). Deletions cut 5 bases from V and 6 bases from J, with 19 bases between. This CDR3 is 14 amino acids long. CDR3 region: CAWADGAPVNGYTF. The CDR3 DNA reads TGTGCCTGGGCTGACGGGGCCCCCGTTAATGGCTACACCTTC.

This clone showed up many times. The genes are TRBV18 and TRBJ1-1; tentatively, D is TRBD1 (5 bases). Per the germline V gene, CDR1 is KGHSH and CDR2 is LQKENI. The CDR3 length is 13 residues. Trimming removed 6 bases at V and 2 bases at J, with 10 bases between. The CDR3 DNA reads TGTGCCAGCTCTCCCCGGGACAACACTGAAGCTTTCTTT. Its protein is CASSPRDNTEAFF.

The table lists this clone with a few counts. This rearrangement joins TRBV5-1 to TRBJ2-1, with D possibly called TRBD1 or TRBD2 (5 bases each). V dropped 2 bases and J dropped 5 bases, with 14 bases sitting between them. Per germline, CDR1 SGHRS and CDR2 YFSETQ. CDR3 size: 15 residues. The CDR3 DNA reads TGCGCCAGCAGCTTCCGGGACCCCCTCGACAATGAGCAGTTCTTC. This gives the protein CASSFRDPLDNEQFF.

This clone was counted ten times or more. This chain links TRBV7-2 with TRBJ1-2; D unresolved. The CDR3 is 12 residues long. In germline, CDR1 is SGHTA, CDR2 FQGNSA. Trimming left V 3 bases short and J 7 bases short, with 9 bases between. The CDR3 here is CASSLRDGGYTF. CDR3 in DNA: TGTGCCAGCAGCTTGAGAGATGGTGGCTACACCTTC.

This clone appeared many times. This chain connects TRBV29-1 to TRBJ2-4; TRBD1 might be the D (5 bases). Germline CDR1 SQVTM, CDR2 ANQGSEA. CDR3 size: 13 residues. V lost 6 bases and J 8 bases, leaving 17 bases between the germline ends. The CDR3 DNA reads as TGCAGCGTCCACCCAGGGTGGGATGACATTCAGTACTTC. Translating it yields CSVHPGWDDIQYF.